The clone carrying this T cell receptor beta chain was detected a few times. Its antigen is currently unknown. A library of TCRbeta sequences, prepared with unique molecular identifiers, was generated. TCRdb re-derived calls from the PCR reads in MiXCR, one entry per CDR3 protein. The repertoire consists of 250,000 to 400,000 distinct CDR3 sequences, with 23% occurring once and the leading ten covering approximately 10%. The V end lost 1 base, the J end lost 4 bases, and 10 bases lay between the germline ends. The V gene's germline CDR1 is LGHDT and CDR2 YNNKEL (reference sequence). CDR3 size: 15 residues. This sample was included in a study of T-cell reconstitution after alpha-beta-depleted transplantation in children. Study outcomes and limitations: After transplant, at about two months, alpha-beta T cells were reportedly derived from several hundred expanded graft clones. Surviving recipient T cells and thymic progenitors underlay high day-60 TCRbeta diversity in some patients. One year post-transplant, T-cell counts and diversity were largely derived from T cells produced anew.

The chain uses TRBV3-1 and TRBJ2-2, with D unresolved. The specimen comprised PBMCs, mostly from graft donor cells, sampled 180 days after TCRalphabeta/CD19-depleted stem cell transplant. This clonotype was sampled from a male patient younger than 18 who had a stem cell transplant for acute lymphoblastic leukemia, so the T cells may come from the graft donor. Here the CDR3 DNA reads TGTGCCAGCAGCCAAGTCTCAAGGGCCACCGGGGAGCTGTTTTTT. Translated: CASSQVSRATGELFF.